The 13 T cell receptor beta chains listed next were all sequenced from one sample in a study of shared clonotypes between healthy human individuals. TCRdb's table, derived via immunoSEQ multiplex PCR, lists solely in-frame clones and lacks some. The table has about 1.5 million clones, around 98% seen once. The specimen was naive CD4+ T cells sorted from blood. Subset indicated: CD45RA+ positively selected. The receptor set was obtained from a man aged 25 to 40 in good health.

A note on this clone: The same CDR3 also results from other DNA sequences found in this sample. This chain uses TRBV19 with TRBJ1-1; D unclear. This CDR3 comprises 15 residues. Trimming removed 3 bases from V and 1 base from J, with 12 bases in between. Germline V gene lookup returns CDR1 LNHDA and CDR2 SQIVND (reference sequence). This CDR3 reads CASSIQGQRNTEAFF. CDR3 sequence (DNA): TGTGCCAGTAGTATCCAAGGGCAGAGGAACACTGAAGCTTTCTTT.

The chain carries TRBV9 and TRBJ2-5; perhaps TRBD1 as D (5 bases). The CDR3 runs 14 residues. Germline lookup yields CDR1 SGDLS and CDR2 YYNGEE. Trimming took off 3 bases at V and 2 bases at J, with 11 bases between the two ends. CDR3 residues: CASSAYRFQETQYF. The CDR3 nucleotides read TGTGCCAGCAGCGCGTACAGGTTTCAAGAGACCCAGTACTTC.

This rearrangement joins TRBV4-3 to TRBJ1-3; D is possibly TRBD1 (6 bases). Trimming left V 0 bases short and J 6 bases short, with 9 bases between. The CDR3 runs to 14 residues. Germline V CDR1 and CDR2: LGHNA, YSLEER. The CDR3: CASSQEGAENTIYF. In nucleotides, the CDR3 is TGCGCCAGCAGCCAAGAGGGGGCTGAAAACACCATATATTTT.

The V and J genes are TRBV5-1 and TRBJ2-7; 8 nucleotides agree with TRBD2. The V gene's germline CDR1 is SGHRS and CDR2 YFSETQ. Trimming took 5 bases from V and 6 from J; bases not matched to a gene: 7. The CDR3 covers 13 residues. The CDR3 nucleotides read TGCGCCAGCAGGCTAGCGGGTCTATCCGAGCAGTACTTC. Encoded protein: CASRLAGLSEQYF.

The J gene is TRBJ2-5, the V gene TRBV25-1; no firm D call. The V gene lost 4 bases and the J gene lost 5 bases, with 8 bases spanning the gap. The germline V gene encodes CDR1 MGHDK and CDR2 SYGVNS. The CDR3 loop spans 12 amino acids. The CDR3 reads CASSGLRETQYF. The DNA of the CDR3 is TGTGCCAGCAGTGGCCTCAGGGAGACCCAGTACTTC.

The CDR3 DNA sequence: TGTGCCAGCAGTGAAAAGGGTTTCGGCACTGAAGCTTTCTTT. Its translation is CASSEKGFGTEAFF. The rearrangement links TRBV6-4 to TRBJ1-1; D is unclear. V was shortened by 3 bases and J by 4 bases, with 12 bases between the two germline ends. CDR1 is MRHNA, CDR2 SNTAGT, per germline. The CDR3 has 14 residues.

The gene calls are TRBV29-1 and TRBJ2-5; 8 bases match TRBD1. The V gene's germline CDR1 is SQVTM and CDR2 ANQGSEA. This CDR3 is 16 amino acids long. With V trimmed by 7 bases and J by 2 bases, 15 bases remained unmatched. CDR3 DNA sequence: TGCAGCGCAAGACAGGGGAACCCTTTTTTTCAAGAGACCCAGTACTTC. This codes for CSARQGNPFFQETQYF.

The chain carries TRBV9 and TRBJ2-7, with D perhaps matching TRBD1 or TRBD2 (5 bases each). This CDR3 contains 16 residues. Trimming removed 0 bases at V and 6 bases at J, with 19 bases between. Germline V CDR1 and CDR2: SGDLS, YYNGEE. Here the CDR3 DNA reads TGTGCCAGCAGCGTAGGGGCCGGGACCGTGGTTACCGAGCAGTACTTC. This gives the protein CASSVGAGTVVTEQYF.

In its sample, this clone was seen once. This sequence joins TRBV28 and TRBJ2-2; D uncertain. Trimming took off 7 bases at V and 7 bases at J, with 4 bases between the two ends. The CDR3 covers 10 residues. Germline V gives CDR1 MDHEN, CDR2 SYDVKM. The chain's CDR3 is CASTGGELFF. As DNA, the CDR3 is TGTGCCAGCACGGGCGGGGAGCTGTTTTTT.

This rearrangement joins TRBV7-8 to TRBJ2-3, with D uncertain. The CDR3 spans 10 residues. CDR1 and CDR2 from the germline V gene are SGHVS and FQNEAQ. The ends were cut back, 10 bases at V and 6 bases at J, with 8 bases in the middle. CDR3 in amino acids: CATKGDTQYF. The CDR3 nucleotides are TGTGCCACCAAAGGGGATACGCAGTATTTT.

This chain links TRBV9 with TRBJ1-4; D remains ambiguous. Germline V gene data show CDR1 as SGDLS and CDR2 as YYNGEE. This CDR3 has 15 amino acids. V shed 5 bases and J shed 8 bases, with 19 bases lying between them. The CDR3 region has the DNA TGTGCCAGCAGTCCCGGACCGGTCTCCTGGGAAAAACTGTTTTTT. This codes for CASSPGPVSWEKLFF.

The gene calls are TRBV18 and TRBJ2-6, with no clear D. The CDR3 runs to 16 residues. Germline CDR1 reads KGHSH; CDR2 reads LQKENI. Between the trimmed V and J ends, which lost 2 bases and 4 bases, there was a span of 12 bases. The DNA for the CDR3 is TGTGCCAGCTCACCAATCTCCGGTTACGGGGCCAACGTCCTGACTTTC. Protein sequence: CASSPISGYGANVLTF.

V usage is TRBV18 and J usage is TRBJ2-2; D tentatively reads TRBD1 or TRBD2 (5 bases each). V was cut by 4 bases and J by 7 bases, with 10 bases left in between. The CDR3 runs to 13 residues. Per germline, CDR1 KGHSH and CDR2 LQKENI. The CDR3 region is CASSRDEGGELFF. As DNA, the CDR3 is TGTGCCAGCTCACGGGACGAAGGCGGGGAGCTGTTTTTT. Looking up the rest from reference TRBV18 and TRBJ2-2 gives the full variable domain: NAGVMQNPRHLVRRRGQEARLRCSPMKGHSHVYWYRQLPEEGLKFMVYLQKENIIDESGMPKERFSAEFPKEGPSILRIQQVVRGDSAAYFCASSRDEGGELFFGEGSRLTVL.